These 30 T cell receptor beta chains share one sample of origin, sequenced in a study of technical replicates of blood from several donors. Only in-frame clones appear in the TCRdb table, and some are missing; sequencing was by immunoSEQ multiplex PCR. The table has 70,000 to 85,000 clones, roughly 97% seen once; the top ten hold over 0.15%. The sequencing input was T cells isolated from PBMCs. These receptors originate from a human donor in good health.

The table lists this clone with a count of one. This chain joins TRBV10-3 and TRBJ2-5; 7 bases align to TRBD2. V lost 3 bases and J lost 2; bases outside the gene matches: 6. Germline V gene sequence: CDR1 ENHRY, CDR2 SYGVKD. CDR3 length equals 15 residues. The CDR3 DNA is TGTGCCATCAGTGAAAGGTCTAGCGGACAAGAGACCCAGTACTTC. Translating it yields CAISERSSGQETQYF.

This rearrangement joins TRBV11-3 to TRBJ2-5; perhaps TRBD2 as D (5 bases). Germline V lookup: CDR1 SGHNT, CDR2 YENEEA. Trimming shortened V by 1 base and J by 9 bases, and 6 bases separated the two germline ends. The CDR3 contains 11 residues. The CDR3 region has the DNA TGTGCCAGCAGCTTAGTCGGGGCCCAGTACTTC. Amino acids: CASSLVGAQYF.

The chain recombines TRBV7-2 with TRBJ2-1; TRBD1 matches at 7 bases. The V gene's germline CDR1 is SGHTA and CDR2 FQGNSA. The CDR3 length is 14 residues. V lost 5 bases, J lost 9 bases, and 10 bases stayed unmatched. The CDR3 sequence: CASSPGTVPGEQFF. In DNA form, the CDR3 reads TGTGCCAGCAGCCCCGGGACAGTCCCGGGTGAGCAGTTCTTC. Based on the CDR3 plus reference TRBV7-2 and TRBJ2-1, the full variable domain is GAGVSQSPSNKVTEKGKDVELRCDPISGHTALYWYRQSLGQGLEFLIYFQGNSAPDKSGLPSDRFSAERTGGSVSTLTIQRTQQEDSAVYLCASSPGTVPGEQFFGPGTRLTVL.

The CDR3 loop is CASSMRGGTEAFF. The CDR3 DNA reads as TGTGCCAGTAGTATGCGAGGGGGCACTGAAGCTTTCTTT. This rearrangement joins TRBV19 to TRBJ1-1; perhaps TRBD1 as D (6 bases). Between the trimmed V and J ends, which lost 3 bases and 4 bases, there was a span of 9 bases. The germline gives CDR1 LNHDA, CDR2 SQIVND (reference sequence). This CDR3 spans 13 amino acids.

V gene TRBV30 combines with J gene TRBJ2-1; tentative D call: TRBD1 (6 bases). Germline V gives CDR1 GTSNPN, CDR2 SVGIG (reference sequence). V was shortened by 4 bases and J by 3 bases, with 19 bases between the two germline ends. The CDR3 length is 16 residues. The CDR3 bases are TGTGCCTGGACCCTCCCCGACAGGACATTCTACAATGAGCAGTTCTTC. Encoded protein: CAWTLPDRTFYNEQFF.

This clone occurred once. The CDR3 reads CASRSFGGPRTF. Written as DNA, the CDR3 is TGTGCCAGCAGATCGTTTGGGGGCCCTAGGACCTTC. V is TRBV5-6 and J is TRBJ1-2, with D possibly TRBD1 on 6 matching bases. V was pared by 5 bases and J by 14 bases, with 19 bases between. The germline gives CDR1 SGHDT, CDR2 YYEEEE. The CDR3 covers 12 residues.

V is TRBV7-9 and J is TRBJ1-4, with 10 bases matching TRBD1. The V gene end was trimmed by 10 bases and the J gene end by 5 bases; junction bases not matched to a gene: 4. The CDR3 runs 13 residues. CDR1 and CDR2 from the germline V gene are SEHNR and FQNEAQ (reference sequence). The CDR3 DNA follows: TGTGCCACCGGGGGACAGGGGAATGAAAAACTGTTTTTT. This gives the protein CATGGQGNEKLFF.

This clone has a single count. The rearrangement links TRBV11-3 to TRBJ1-5; TRBD1 might be the D (5 bases). Germline V gene sequence: CDR1 SGHNT, CDR2 YENEEA. The V and J ends lost 7 bases and 7 bases respectively, with 29 bases between them. This CDR3 has 18 amino acids. CDR3 sequence (DNA): TGTGCCAGCACCCACGACCGACAAAGGGACTCGTTACTCCAGCCCCAGCATTTT. Amino acid sequence: CASTHDRQRDSLLQPQHF.

The chain carries TRBV9 and TRBJ2-5; TRBD2 agrees at 12 bases. Trimming at V came to 4 bases and at J to 4 bases, leaving 5 bases not matched to a gene. This CDR3 is built from 15 residues. The V gene's germline CDR1 is SGDLS and CDR2 YYNGEE. The CDR3 loop reads CASSIGLAGPETQYF. DNA of the CDR3: TGTGCCAGCAGCATAGGACTAGCGGGACCAGAGACCCAGTACTTC.

V and J are TRBV11-2 and TRBJ2-5; possibly TRBD2 for D (7 bases). Germline V gene data show CDR1 as SGHAT and CDR2 as FQNNGV. V was shortened by 4 bases and J by 12 bases, with 18 bases between the two germline ends. The CDR3 runs to 13 residues. DNA for the CDR3: TGTGCCAGCAGCTCCACTCGCGGGGGCCCCGAGTACTTC. Translating it yields CASSSTRGGPEYF. The full variable domain, rest sourced from reference TRBV11-2 and TRBJ2-5, is EAGVAQSPRYKIIEKRQSVAFWCNPISGHATLYWYQQILGQGPKLLIQFQNNGVVDDSQLPKDRFSAERLKGVDSTLKIQPAKLEDSAVYLCASSSTRGGPEYFGPGTRLLVL.

The CDR3 DNA sequence: TGTGCCTGGAGTGTGGGCAGGGCAAATGAAAAACTGTTTTTT. Its protein is CAWSVGRANEKLFF. The chain joins TRBV30 to TRBJ1-4, with D perhaps TRBD1 (5 bases). V was pared by 0 bases and J by 5 bases, with 10 bases between. This CDR3 is built from 14 residues. Germline V CDR1 and CDR2: GTSNPN, SVGIG (reference sequence).

The gene calls are TRBV5-1 and TRBJ1-1; D gene unclear. The ends were cut back, 3 bases at V and 1 base at J, with 16 bases in the middle. The length of the CDR3 is 16 residues. Germline CDR1 and CDR2: SGHRS and YFSETQ. DNA of the CDR3: TGCGCCAGCAGCTGGAGGGAGGGCGCAGCGAACACTGAAGCTTTCTTT. It specifies CASSWREGAANTEAFF.

V and J are TRBV15 and TRBJ1-3; 10 positions match TRBD1. Germline V gene data show CDR1 as LNHNV and CDR2 as YYDKDF (reference sequence). The CDR3 contains 19 residues. V trimming: 0 bases; J trimming: 0 bases; junction bases outside the gene matches: 8. The CDR3 nucleotides are TGTGCCACCAGCAGAGATCTCGCCGGGACAGGGGACTCTGGAAACACCATATATTTT. Translation: CATSRDLAGTGDSGNTIYF.

The chain is built from TRBV11-2 and TRBJ2-7, with 8 bases that match TRBD1. Germline V gives CDR1 SGHAT, CDR2 FQNNGV. The CDR3 sequence is 15 residues long. V lost 6 bases and J lost 1; bases outside the gene matches: 8. CDR3 DNA sequence: TGTGCCAGCAGTTGGGGGACAGGAGGGTCCTACGAGCAGTACTTC. Protein product: CASSWGTGGSYEQYF. Using reference TRBV11-2 and TRBJ2-7 for the parts outside the CDR3, the full variable domain is EAGVAQSPRYKIIEKRQSVAFWCNPISGHATLYWYQQILGQGPKLLIQFQNNGVVDDSQLPKDRFSAERLKGVDSTLKIQPAKLEDSAVYLCASSWGTGGSYEQYFGPGTRLTVT.

The CDR3 nucleotides are TGTGCCTCACAGGGGGCAATAGATACGCAGTATTTT. Protein sequence: CASQGAIDTQYF. The genes are TRBV19 and TRBJ2-3, with 9 nucleotides matching TRBD1. This CDR3 region has 12 residues. Germline trimming cut 11 bases from V and 5 bases from J; bases unmatched to any gene: 5. Germline CDR1 LNHDA, CDR2 SQIVND (reference sequence).

This clone was seen a handful of times. The V call is TRBV7-9, the J call TRBJ1-6; D ambiguous. The CDR3 is 13 amino acids. Germline CDR1 is SEHNR and CDR2 is FQNEAQ (reference sequence). Trimming removed 5 bases at V and 8 bases at J, with 10 bases between. The DNA for the CDR3 is TGTGCCAGCAGCGCAGAACGGGATTCACCCCTCCACTTT. Encoded protein: CASSAERDSPLHF.

This chain links TRBV2 with TRBJ1-1; the D is unclear. V was shortened by 1 base and J by 2 bases, with 5 bases between the two germline ends. Germline CDR1 reads SNHLY; CDR2 reads FYNNEI. The CDR3 is made up of 13 amino acids. CDR3 coding DNA: TGTGCCAGCAGTGAAGAGACAAACACTGAAGCTTTCTTT. This encodes CASSEETNTEAFF.

The J gene is TRBJ2-1, the V gene TRBV27; D call uncertain. V was cut by 5 bases and J by 10 bases, with 15 bases left in between. CDR3 length: 13 amino acids. Germline CDR1 is MNHEY and CDR2 is SMNVEV (reference sequence). In nucleotides, the CDR3 is TGTGCCAGCAGTCCCCCCGGTTCCATGGAGCAGTTCTTC. This gives the protein CASSPPGSMEQFF.

This chain connects TRBV13 to TRBJ1-6; D may be TRBD1 (5 bases). Germline-derived CDR1 and CDR2 are PRHDT and FYEKMQ (reference sequence). The CDR3 totals 13 residues. Trimming shortened V by 2 bases and J by 6 bases, and 5 bases separated the two germline ends. CDR3 residues: CASSLQGNSPLHF. The CDR3 nucleotides read TGTGCCAGCAGCTTACAGGGTAATTCACCCCTCCACTTT.

CDR3 sequence reads: CASSLGLASGSEQYF. The CDR3 DNA sequence: TGCGCCAGCAGCTTAGGGCTCGCTAGCGGGTCCGAGCAGTACTTC. The chain joins TRBV5-1 to TRBJ2-7; TRBD2 aligns across 8 bases. The CDR3 has 15 amino acids. Trimming removed 2 bases from V and 6 bases from J; junction bases left unmatched: 10. CDR1 and CDR2 (germline): SGHRS, YFSETQ.

The genes are TRBV7-9 and TRBJ2-3; D gene uncertain. V was trimmed by 4 bases and J by 6 bases, leaving 14 bases between them. CDR3 length: 14 residues. Looked up from germline, CDR1 is SEHNR and CDR2 is FQNEAQ (reference sequence). This CDR3 reads CASSSPYLSDTQYF. CDR3 DNA: TGTGCCAGCAGCTCACCCTACCTATCCGATACGCAGTATTTT.

The gene calls are TRBV6-4 and TRBJ1-1; maybe TRBD1 (5 bases). The CDR3 is 14 residues long. Trimming removed 8 bases from V and 1 base from J, with 14 bases in between. Germline loops: CDR1 MRHNA, CDR2 SNTAGT. CDR3 loop: CASSPGLPNTEAFF. DNA of the CDR3: TGTGCCAGCTCCCCAGGGCTACCGAACACTGAAGCTTTCTTT.

The chain joins TRBV2 to TRBJ2-7, with D possibly matching TRBD1 (5 bases). V was trimmed by 7 bases and J by 6 bases, leaving 16 bases between them. The CDR3 sequence is 13 residues long. The germline V gene encodes CDR1 SNHLY and CDR2 FYNNEI. This CDR3 reads CASTALGAGEQYF. DNA of the CDR3: TGTGCCAGCACCGCGTTAGGGGCCGGCGAGCAGTACTTC. The variable domain in full, completed from reference TRBV2 and TRBJ2-7, reads EPEVTQTPSHQVTQMGQEVILRCVPISNHLYFYWYRQILGQKVEFLVSFYNNEISEKSEIFDDQFSVERPDGSNFTLKIRSTKLEDSAMYFCASTALGAGEQYFGPGTRLTVT.

J is TRBJ2-5 and V is TRBV2, with a possible D match to TRBD1 (6 bases). The DNA end lines up better with TRBJ2-7; the J call may be wrong. This CDR3 has 16 residues. The germline gives CDR1 SNHLY, CDR2 FYNNEI. The CDR3 sequence is CASSGNRDNKSYEQYF. Written as DNA, the CDR3 is TGTGCCAGCAGTGGGAACCGGGACAATAAATCCTACGAGCAGTACTTC.

V and J are TRBV11-3 and TRBJ2-7; D remains unclear. The CDR3 loop spans 13 amino acids. V dropped 1 base and J dropped 5 bases, with 9 bases sitting between them. Germline-derived CDR1 and CDR2 are SGHNT and YENEEA. CDR3 DNA: TGTGCCAGCAGCTTAGGCGCGGCGAACGAGCAGTACTTC. Its translation: CASSLGAANEQYF.

The chain uses TRBV6-5 and TRBJ2-2; D unresolved. This CDR3 is built from 13 residues. V was shortened by 5 bases and J by 3 bases, with 7 bases between the two germline ends. Germline CDR1 MNHEY, CDR2 SVGAGI. CDR3 nucleotide sequence: TGTGCCAGCAGTCCCACTTACACCGGGGAGCTGTTTTTT. Translation: CASSPTYTGELFF.

V usage is TRBV6-5 and J usage is TRBJ2-7; 9 bases are shared with TRBD1. CDR1 MNHEY and CDR2 SVGAGI come from the germline V gene. Unmatched junction bases numbered 6, after V lost 7 bases and J lost 2 bases. This CDR3 spans 14 amino acids. The CDR3 region has the DNA TGTGCCAGCAACCCGGGACAGGGCCCCTACGAGCAGTACTTC. Translated: CASNPGQGPYEQYF.

This clone was observed once. This chain links TRBV19 with TRBJ1-5; 9 nucleotides agree with TRBD1. Germline V lookup: CDR1 LNHDA, CDR2 SQIVND (reference sequence). V lost 1 base and J lost 5; bases outside the gene matches: 15. This CDR3 region has 19 residues. The CDR3 nucleotides are TGTGCCAGTAGTATAGGGGGACAGGGACGGAACCTGGGGGATCAGCCCCAGCATTTT. Its protein product is CASSIGGQGRNLGDQPQHF.

The V call is TRBV27, the J call TRBJ2-3, with D possibly being TRBD2 (5 bases). Germline loops: CDR1 MNHEY, CDR2 SMNVEV (reference sequence). This CDR3 is 15 amino acids long. Trimming shortened V by 5 bases and J by 3 bases, and 15 bases separated the two germline ends. Here the CDR3 reads CASSIRTSITDTQYF. The CDR3 DNA sequence: TGTGCCAGCAGTATCCGGACTTCGATTACAGATACGCAGTATTTT.

J is TRBJ1-1 and V is TRBV6-5, with D maybe TRBD1 (5 bases). CDR1 MNHEY and CDR2 SVGAGI come from the germline V gene. The ends were cut back, 8 bases at V and 6 bases at J, with 16 bases in the middle. The CDR3 has 13 residues. CDR3 in DNA: TGTGCCAGCGGTTTGTCGACAGTCGCTGAAGCTTTCTTT. This codes for CASGLSTVAEAFF.